This entry lists 27 T cell receptor beta chains sequenced from one sample in a study of T cell clones after liver transplantation. Sequencing used immunoSEQ multiplex PCR; TCRdb keeps in-frame clones, though not all of them. The sample records more than 95,000 clones, roughly four fifths being singletons. The sequences come from CD4+ T cells from blood, collected before liver transplant. The receptor source for this set is a human donor who received a liver transplant.

CDR3 residues: CASSRSDTQETQYF. Here the CDR3 DNA reads TGCGCCAGCAGCCGTTCCGACACCCAAGAGACCCAGTACTTC. The rearrangement joins TRBV5-1 to TRBJ2-5, with D uncertain. Trimming removed 4 bases from V and 1 base from J, with 11 bases in between. Germline V gene data show CDR1 as SGHRS and CDR2 as YFSETQ. The CDR3 extends over 14 amino acids.

This clone appeared once. This chain joins TRBV18 and TRBJ1-2; D is perhaps TRBD1 (5 bases). The CDR3 spans 14 residues. V dropped 2 bases and J dropped 0 bases, with 7 bases sitting between them. The germline V gene encodes CDR1 KGHSH and CDR2 LQKENI. CDR3 DNA: TGTGCCAGCTCACCAGGGGCCGCTAACTATGGCTACACCTTC. Residues: CASSPGAANYGYTF.

This chain uses TRBV27 with TRBJ2-1; D uncertain. The ends were cut back, 3 bases at V and 0 bases at J, with 6 bases in the middle. The germline V gene has CDR1 MNHEY and CDR2 SMNVEV (reference sequence). This CDR3 has 14 residues. This CDR3 is CASSFLSSYNEQFF. The CDR3 DNA reads as TGTGCCAGCAGTTTTCTCAGCTCCTACAATGAGCAGTTCTTC.

The chain joins TRBV4-1 to TRBJ1-1; D not resolved. This CDR3 region has 17 residues. CDR1 MGHRA and CDR2 YSYEKL come from the germline V gene. V shed 4 bases and J shed 11 bases, with 29 bases lying between them. This chain's CDR3 is CASSPWPKGRLGEDAFF. The CDR3 DNA follows: TGCGCCAGCAGCCCATGGCCGAAGGGAAGGCTGGGCGAGGACGCTTTCTTT.

CDR3 bases: TGTGCCAGCAACCGGGACAGGGCCTACAATGAGCAGTTCTTC. Translation gives CASNRDRAYNEQFF. The chain employs TRBV7-2 and TRBJ2-1, with 9 bases lining up with TRBD1. Germline CDR1 is SGHTA and CDR2 is FQGNSA. The junction had 3 bases not matched to a gene; V was cut back by 7 bases and J by 2 bases. The CDR3 is made up of 14 amino acids.

The chain carries TRBV2 and TRBJ2-5; D uncertain. The better agreement between TRBJ2-7 and the DNA end casts doubt on the J call. Per the germline V gene, CDR1 is SNHLY and CDR2 is FYNNEI. The CDR3 sequence is 13 residues long. The CDR3 is CASSSTPSGEQYF. CDR3 nucleotides: TGTGCCAGCAGTTCGACACCCTCGGGCGAGCAGTACTTC.

The chain has TRBV19 and TRBJ2-7; tentative D call: TRBD1 (5 bases). Trimming removed 3 bases from V and 4 bases from J, with 16 bases in between. The CDR3 runs 15 residues. Germline V CDR1 and CDR2: LNHDA, SQIVND (reference sequence). Here the CDR3 reads CASSMKTGHPYEQYF. The CDR3 coding sequence is TGTGCCAGTAGTATGAAAACAGGACACCCGTACGAGCAGTACTTC.

On this clone itself: One end of the junction is discordant with germline, which a read error may explain. V and J are TRBV6-1 and TRBJ1-3, with TRBD1 matching over 8 bases. In germline, CDR1 is MNHNS, CDR2 SASEGT. CDR3 length: 13 residues. CDR3 amino acids: CLSRGQVGNTIYF. In DNA form, the CDR3 reads TGCCTCAGCAGGGGGCAGGTTGGAAACACCATATATTTT.

The chain joins TRBV5-6 to TRBJ2-7, with D tentatively TRBD1 (6 bases). V was clipped by 4 bases and J by 5 bases, with 13 bases between them. CDR3 length equals 13 residues. CDR1 and CDR2 (germline): SGHDT, YYEEEE. The CDR3, as DNA: TGTGCCAGCAGCCTAGTGGACAGAGACGAGCAGTACTTC. Its protein product is CASSLVDRDEQYF.

The chain uses TRBV18 and TRBJ1-1, with 7 bases lining up with TRBD1. Germline-derived CDR1 and CDR2 are KGHSH and LQKENI. J gave up 4 bases and V 3 bases, and 8 bases lay outside the gene matches. This CDR3 spans 15 amino acids. The DNA for the CDR3 is TGTGCCAGCTCACCCAGGGGGGCGAGGAGCACTGAAGCTTTCTTT. Translating gives CASSPRGARSTEAFF.

The rearrangement joins TRBV6-6 to TRBJ2-1; D assignment may be TRBD1 or TRBD2 (5 bases each). The CDR3 length is 12 residues. Germline CDR1 is MNHNY and CDR2 is SVGAGI (reference sequence). Trimming left V 8 bases short and J 5 bases short, with 10 bases between. CDR3 bases: TGTGCCAGCGTGGGACCCAACAATGAGCAGTTCTTC. Its translation: CASVGPNNEQFF.

V is TRBV11-2 and J is TRBJ1-2; D not resolved. Trimming removed 2 bases at V and 1 base at J, with 11 bases between. Germline lookup yields CDR1 SGHAT and CDR2 FQNNGV. CDR3 length: 15 amino acids. The CDR3 protein is CASSLPTASNYGYTF. The CDR3 DNA reads as TGTGCCAGCAGCTTACCAACGGCGAGTAACTATGGCTACACCTTC.

J is TRBJ1-1 and V is TRBV18; TRBD1 agrees at 10 bases. This CDR3 comprises 14 residues. In germline, CDR1 is KGHSH, CDR2 LQKENI. The V segment lost 4 bases and the J segment 4 bases; nucleotides outside the gene matches: 3. CDR3: CASSLGQGGTEAFF. CDR3 DNA sequence: TGTGCCAGCTCACTTGGACAGGGGGGCACTGAAGCTTTCTTT.

About this clone itself: The sample holds other DNA sequences that translate to the same CDR3. V is TRBV18 and J is TRBJ2-7; TRBD2 agrees at 7 bases. With V trimmed by 3 bases and J by 4 bases, 0 bases remained unmatched. The germline CDR1 and CDR2 sequences are KGHSH and LQKENI. The CDR3 contains 12 residues. Here the CDR3 reads CASSPGGYEQYF. In DNA form, the CDR3 reads TGTGCCAGCTCACCGGGAGGGTACGAGCAGTACTTC.

This clone was counted a single time. V gene TRBV10-1 combines with J gene TRBJ2-3, with TRBD1 as a possible D gene (6 bases). Germline-derived CDR1 and CDR2 are WNHNN and SYGVQD (reference sequence). The CDR3 totals 12 residues. Deletions cut 2 bases from V and 10 bases from J, with 10 bases between. CDR3: CASSETGRAQYF. CDR3 bases: TGCGCCAGCAGTGAGACAGGGCGGGCGCAGTATTTT.

This clone has just one count. The CDR3, as DNA: TGTGCCAGCAGGATTCTATTGGCCCCCTTCACAGATACGCAGTATTTT. It codes for CASRILLAPFTDTQYF. The V gene is TRBV7-8, the J gene TRBJ2-3; D is ambiguous. Trimming cost V 6 bases and J 2 bases, with 18 bases left between them. Germline V gene data show CDR1 as SGHVS and CDR2 as FQNEAQ. CDR3 size: 16 residues.

The V and J genes are TRBV30 and TRBJ1-1; D is unresolved. Trimming took off 0 bases at V and 3 bases at J, with 11 bases between the two ends. Germline CDR1 GTSNPN, CDR2 SVGIG (reference sequence). This CDR3 has 14 amino acids. As DNA, the CDR3 is TGTGCCTGGAGTGTAGCGGGTATGGACACTGAAGCTTTCTTT. Protein sequence: CAWSVAGMDTEAFF.

The chain links TRBV18 to TRBJ2-7; the D gene is possibly TRBD1 (6 bases). The length of the CDR3 is 14 residues. CDR1 and CDR2 (germline): KGHSH, LQKENI. Trimming pared 0 bases from V and 5 bases from J, leaving 11 bases between. CDR3 amino acids: CASSPPTGKDEQYF. In DNA form, the CDR3 reads TGTGCCAGCTCACCACCCACAGGGAAGGACGAGCAGTACTTC. Complete variable domain (other parts from reference TRBV18 and TRBJ2-7): NAGVMQNPRHLVRRRGQEARLRCSPMKGHSHVYWYRQLPEEGLKFMVYLQKENIIDESGMPKERFSAEFPKEGPSILRIQQVVRGDSAAYFCASSPPTGKDEQYFGPGTRLTVT.

This clone was recorded a few times. The chain uses TRBV7-2 and TRBJ1-3; 8 bases line up with TRBD1. Trimming at V came to 4 bases and at J to 2 bases, leaving 4 bases not matched to a gene. The CDR3 totals 15 residues. Per germline, CDR1 SGHTA and CDR2 FQGNSA. CDR3 sequence reads: CASSSQGVTGNTIYF. In DNA, the CDR3 is TGTGCCAGCAGCTCACAGGGGGTAACTGGAAACACCATATATTTT.

The gene calls are TRBV18 and TRBJ1-1; D ambiguous. Germline CDR1 KGHSH, CDR2 LQKENI. The CDR3 runs 12 residues. The V and J ends lost 1 base and 6 bases respectively, with 6 bases between them. The DNA of the CDR3 is TGTGCCAGCTCACCACAGAGATCTGAAGCTTTCTTT. The encoded protein is CASSPQRSEAFF.

V and J are TRBV11-2 and TRBJ2-7; 7 bases match TRBD1. The CDR3 spans 12 residues. V shed 8 bases and J 2 bases; nucleotides not matched to a gene: 3. Germline lookup yields CDR1 SGHAT and CDR2 FQNNGV. CDR3 amino acids: CASSQGAYEQYF. CDR3 DNA sequence: TGTGCCAGCTCCCAGGGGGCCTACGAGCAGTACTTC.

This chain connects TRBV18 to TRBJ1-2; D is undetermined. The germline V gene encodes CDR1 KGHSH and CDR2 LQKENI. V was cut by 0 bases and J by 3 bases, with 14 bases left in between. CDR3 length: 16 amino acids. This CDR3 reads CASSPPYLQRDYGYTF. The CDR3 DNA is TGTGCCAGCTCACCACCGTACCTTCAAAGAGACTATGGCTACACCTTC.

The chain employs TRBV2 and TRBJ2-2; 10 bases fit TRBD2. The CDR3 extends over 16 amino acids. Looked up from germline, CDR1 is SNHLY and CDR2 is FYNNEI. Germline trimming cut 3 bases from V and 7 bases from J; bases unmatched to any gene: 8. As DNA, the CDR3 is TGTGCCAGCAGTGATGCGGCTAGCGGGAGAATCGGGGAGCTGTTTTTT. Encoded protein: CASSDAASGRIGELFF. The complete variable domain, with remaining parts taken from reference TRBV2 and TRBJ2-2, reads EPEVTQTPSHQVTQMGQEVILRCVPISNHLYFYWYRQILGQKVEFLVSFYNNEISEKSEIFDDQFSVERPDGSNFTLKIRSTKLEDSAMYFCASSDAASGRIGELFFGEGSRLTVL.

The chain employs TRBV5-1 and TRBJ2-6; 7 bases are a match to TRBD1. V was pared by 3 bases and J by 8 bases, with 8 bases of the junction left unmatched. Germline V gene sequence: CDR1 SGHRS, CDR2 YFSETQ. The CDR3 contains 15 residues. CDR3 sequence (DNA): TGCGCCAGCAGCTACCCAAACAGGGGTACCAACGTCCTGACTTTC. It is translated as CASSYPNRGTNVLTF.

This clone occurred once. The chain couples TRBV6-6 to TRBJ2-7; D perhaps matches TRBD2 (6 bases). Looked up from germline, CDR1 is MNHNY and CDR2 is SVGAGI (reference sequence). Deletions cut 6 bases from V and 2 bases from J, with 8 bases between. The CDR3 extends over 12 amino acids. In DNA, the CDR3 is TGTGCCAGCAGGGAGGGCGCCTACGAGCAGTACTTC. Amino acid sequence: CASREGAYEQYF.

This chain connects TRBV27 to TRBJ2-3; maybe TRBD1 (6 bases). The CDR3 spans 17 residues. V gave up 2 bases and J gave up 4 bases, with 19 bases separating them. Germline values: CDR1 MNHEY, CDR2 SMNVEV (reference sequence). CDR3 amino acids: CASSLMKAGVESDTQYF. CDR3 coding DNA: TGTGCCAGCAGTTTAATGAAGGCAGGGGTAGAGTCAGATACGCAGTATTTT.

This clone was picked up a small number of times. The chain joins TRBV18 to TRBJ1-2; D perhaps matches TRBD1 (5 bases). The CDR3 has 14 amino acids. V lost 3 bases and J 4 bases, leaving 12 bases between the germline ends. Germline-derived CDR1 and CDR2 are KGHSH and LQKENI. CDR3: CASSPGTTVYGYTF. Here the CDR3 DNA reads TGTGCCAGCTCACCTGGGACGACAGTCTATGGCTACACCTTC.